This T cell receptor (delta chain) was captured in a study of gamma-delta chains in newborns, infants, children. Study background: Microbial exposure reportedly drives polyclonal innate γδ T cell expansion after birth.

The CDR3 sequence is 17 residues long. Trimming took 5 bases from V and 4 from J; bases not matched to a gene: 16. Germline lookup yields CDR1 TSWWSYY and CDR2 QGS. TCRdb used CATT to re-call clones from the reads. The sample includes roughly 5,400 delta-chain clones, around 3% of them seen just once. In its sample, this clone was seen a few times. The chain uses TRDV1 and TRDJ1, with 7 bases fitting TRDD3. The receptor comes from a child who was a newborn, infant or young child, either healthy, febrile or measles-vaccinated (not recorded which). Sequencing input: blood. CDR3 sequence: CALGLLEALGGLDKLIF. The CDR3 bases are TGTGCTCTTGGGCTCCTGGAGGCGCTGGGGGGCCTCGATAAACTCATCTTT.